These 18 T cell receptor beta chains share one sample of origin, sequenced in a study of cytomegalovirus exposure and HLA in healthy donors. Use of 60 Vbeta and 13 Jbeta primers characterized the PCR. Clones were sequenced by immunoSEQ multiplex PCR, and TCRdb holds only the in-frame ones, with some missing. The repertoire holds under 150,000 clones, with about 70% as singletons. The specimen was PBMCs. These receptor sequences come from a woman aged 40-49 years in good health and CMV-seronegative.

This clone was seen a single time. This chain links TRBV7-2 with TRBJ2-4; TRBD2 aligns across 7 bases. J was trimmed by 6 bases and V by 2 bases; bases with no gene match: 4. The CDR3 covers 14 residues. Germline assignment: CDR1 SGHTA and CDR2 FQGNSA. The CDR3, as DNA: TGTGCCAGCAGCTTACGGAGCGGGGTAAACATTCAGTACTTC. It specifies CASSLRSGVNIQYF.

The V gene is TRBV28, the J gene TRBJ2-7; the D gene is possibly TRBD1 (5 bases). The CDR3 contains 15 residues. In germline, CDR1 is MDHEN, CDR2 SYDVKM. The ends were cut back, 7 bases at V and 0 bases at J, with 16 bases in the middle. CDR3 DNA sequence: TGTGCCAGCACCTTACAGGTTGCAAGCTCCTACGAGCAGTACTTC. It translates to CASTLQVASSYEQYF.

The J gene is TRBJ2-7, the V gene TRBV7-3; unclear D gene. Germline CDR1 and CDR2: SGHTA and FQGTGA. V was shortened by 5 bases and J by 4 bases, with 9 bases between the two germline ends. This CDR3 contains 12 residues. The CDR3 spells CASSPNGYEQYF. The DNA of the CDR3 is TGTGCCAGCAGCCCTAACGGGTACGAGCAGTACTTC.

The genes are TRBV6-5 and TRBJ1-3; TRBD1 aligns across 8 bases. The V and J ends lost 7 bases and 5 bases, in that order; junction bases with no gene match: 7. Germline CDR1 MNHEY, CDR2 SVGAGI. This CDR3 has 14 residues. CDR3 in amino acids: CASKGRGQRNTIYF. DNA for the CDR3: TGTGCCAGCAAAGGCAGGGGGCAAAGAAACACCATATATTTT.

This clone has a handful of counts. This chain links TRBV9 with TRBJ2-1; TRBD2 aligns across 12 bases. Unmatched junction bases numbered 5, after V lost 4 bases and J lost 0 bases. This CDR3 is built from 17 residues. Germline CDR1 SGDLS, CDR2 YYNGEE. As DNA, the CDR3 is TGTGCCAGCAGCCCTAGGACTAGCGGGGACTCCTACAATGAGCAGTTCTTC. Its translation is CASSPRTSGDSYNEQFF.

This chain joins TRBV30 and TRBJ1-3; possibly TRBD1 for D (5 bases). V lost 2 bases and J lost 4, with 15 bases in between. The CDR3 has 15 amino acids. Germline V gives CDR1 GTSNPN, CDR2 SVGIG (reference sequence). Here the CDR3 DNA reads TGTGCCTGGAGTTGGGGCGGGGGGAGCGGAAACACCATATATTTT. The encoded protein is CAWSWGGGSGNTIYF. Together with reference TRBV30 and TRBJ1-3, the CDR3 gives the full variable domain: SQTIHQWPATLVQPVGSPLSLECTVEGTSNPNLYWYRQAAGRGLQLLFYSVGIGQISSEVPQNLSASRPQDRQFILSSKKLLLSDSGFYLCAWSWGGGSGNTIYFGEGSWLTVV.

DNA for the CDR3: TGTGCCAGCAGCTTAGTAGGGGATAGGGCTTTCTTT. Residues: CASSLVGDRAFF. The rearrangement links TRBV7-9 to TRBJ1-1, with D possibly TRBD1 on 5 matching bases. V gave up 1 base and J gave up 11 bases, with 11 bases separating them. Germline V gene data show CDR1 as SEHNR and CDR2 as FQNEAQ (reference sequence). This CDR3 has 12 amino acids.

The chain carries TRBV2 and TRBJ1-2; tentatively, D is TRBD1 (5 bases). CDR1 and CDR2 from the germline V gene are SNHLY and FYNNEI. V was cut by 3 bases and J by 5 bases, with 10 bases left in between. There are 13 residues in the CDR3. The CDR3 nucleotides read TGTGCCAGCAGTGAGGGGCGATATTATGGCTACACCTTC. Translated: CASSEGRYYGYTF.

The V and J genes are TRBV18 and TRBJ1-2, with D perhaps matching TRBD1 (6 bases). CDR3 length: 13 amino acids. V was pared by 5 bases and J by 12 bases, with 19 bases between. Per the germline V gene, CDR1 is KGHSH and CDR2 is LQKENI. CDR3 coding DNA: TGTGCCAGCTCAGTTGGACAGACGCTAAGCGACACCTTC. Its translation: CASSVGQTLSDTF.

This clone was observed a single time. The V call is TRBV6-5, the J call TRBJ2-7; possible D gene TRBD1, 7 bases. The CDR3 runs to 16 residues. The germline V gene encodes CDR1 MNHEY and CDR2 SVGAGI. Deletions cut 2 bases from V and 3 bases from J, with 17 bases between. CDR3 region: CASSYRGPGGGYEQYF. CDR3 DNA sequence: TGTGCCAGCAGTTACAGGGGGCCAGGAGGGGGCTACGAGCAGTACTTC.

The chain couples TRBV6-5 to TRBJ2-7, with a possible D match to TRBD1 (6 bases). Between the trimmed V and J ends, which lost 4 bases and 0 bases, there was a span of 16 bases. Germline CDR1 is MNHEY and CDR2 is SVGAGI. The length of the CDR3 is 16 residues. CDR3: CASSSSRGLYSYEQYF. The CDR3 DNA sequence: TGTGCCAGCAGTTCCTCCAGGGGCCTTTACTCCTACGAGCAGTACTTC.

The chain links TRBV4-3 to TRBJ1-4, with D possibly being TRBD1 (6 bases). Germline V gene lookup returns CDR1 LGHNA and CDR2 YSLEER. Deletions cut 0 bases from V and 9 bases from J, with 11 bases between. This CDR3 has 14 amino acids. The CDR3 sequence is CASSQDRGTKKLFF. In DNA form, the CDR3 reads TGCGCCAGCAGCCAAGATAGGGGGACGAAAAAACTGTTTTTT.

The V gene is TRBV9, the J gene TRBJ2-3; 13 bases align to TRBD2. The V segment lost 2 bases and the J segment 0 bases; nucleotides outside the gene matches: 6. The length of the CDR3 is 18 residues. Looked up from germline, CDR1 is SGDLS and CDR2 is YYNGEE. This CDR3 reads CASSVGLAGSYSTDTQYF. CDR3 bases: TGTGCCAGCAGCGTGGGACTAGCGGGGTCCTATAGCACAGATACGCAGTATTTT.

This clone was seen more than once but under ten times. The V call is TRBV19, the J call TRBJ2-1; 8 bases line up with TRBD1. CDR3 size: 14 residues. J gave up 13 bases and V 9 bases, and 17 bases lay outside the gene matches. In germline, CDR1 is LNHDA, CDR2 SQIVND (reference sequence). CDR3 region: CASQLSGGYSIQFF. The CDR3 nucleotides are TGTGCCAGCCAACTTTCAGGGGGCTACTCGATTCAGTTCTTC.

The chain is built from TRBV30 and TRBJ2-3, with TRBD2 matching over 9 bases. With 1 base clipped from V and 2 bases from J, the junction kept 4 bases outside the gene matches. The CDR3 has 15 residues. Germline V gene data show CDR1 as GTSNPN and CDR2 as SVGIG (reference sequence). The CDR3 DNA follows: TGTGCCTGGAGTGCCAGCGGGGGGATCACAGATACGCAGTATTTT. The encoded protein is CAWSASGGITDTQYF.

This chain joins TRBV7-2 and TRBJ1-1, with a possible D match to TRBD1 (5 bases). CDR1 SGHTA and CDR2 FQGNSA come from the germline V gene. The CDR3 contains 19 residues. Trimming pared 6 bases from V and 4 bases from J, leaving 30 bases between. The DNA for the CDR3 is TGTGCCAGCAGACTACGGCCGGGGGGTGGGCGATCGTCGAGCACTGAAGCTTTCTTT. Translation gives CASRLRPGGGRSSSTEAFF.

The V gene is TRBV30, the J gene TRBJ2-3; the D gene is possibly TRBD2 (7 bases). This CDR3 spans 14 amino acids. The V end was cut by 5 bases, the J end by 5 bases, with 17 bases between. From germline, CDR1 is GTSNPN and CDR2 SVGIG (reference sequence). CDR3 in DNA: TGTGCCTGGGGGAGGGGGGGCCTAGGAGATACGCAGTATTTT. This translates into CAWGRGGLGDTQYF.

This sequence joins TRBV25-1 and TRBJ2-4; D unclear. V shed 5 bases and J shed 7 bases, with 6 bases lying between them. Germline assignment: CDR1 MGHDK and CDR2 SYGVNS. This CDR3 region has 11 residues. The CDR3 loop is CASSPGNIQYF. Here the CDR3 DNA reads TGTGCCAGCAGTCCCGGGAACATTCAGTACTTC.